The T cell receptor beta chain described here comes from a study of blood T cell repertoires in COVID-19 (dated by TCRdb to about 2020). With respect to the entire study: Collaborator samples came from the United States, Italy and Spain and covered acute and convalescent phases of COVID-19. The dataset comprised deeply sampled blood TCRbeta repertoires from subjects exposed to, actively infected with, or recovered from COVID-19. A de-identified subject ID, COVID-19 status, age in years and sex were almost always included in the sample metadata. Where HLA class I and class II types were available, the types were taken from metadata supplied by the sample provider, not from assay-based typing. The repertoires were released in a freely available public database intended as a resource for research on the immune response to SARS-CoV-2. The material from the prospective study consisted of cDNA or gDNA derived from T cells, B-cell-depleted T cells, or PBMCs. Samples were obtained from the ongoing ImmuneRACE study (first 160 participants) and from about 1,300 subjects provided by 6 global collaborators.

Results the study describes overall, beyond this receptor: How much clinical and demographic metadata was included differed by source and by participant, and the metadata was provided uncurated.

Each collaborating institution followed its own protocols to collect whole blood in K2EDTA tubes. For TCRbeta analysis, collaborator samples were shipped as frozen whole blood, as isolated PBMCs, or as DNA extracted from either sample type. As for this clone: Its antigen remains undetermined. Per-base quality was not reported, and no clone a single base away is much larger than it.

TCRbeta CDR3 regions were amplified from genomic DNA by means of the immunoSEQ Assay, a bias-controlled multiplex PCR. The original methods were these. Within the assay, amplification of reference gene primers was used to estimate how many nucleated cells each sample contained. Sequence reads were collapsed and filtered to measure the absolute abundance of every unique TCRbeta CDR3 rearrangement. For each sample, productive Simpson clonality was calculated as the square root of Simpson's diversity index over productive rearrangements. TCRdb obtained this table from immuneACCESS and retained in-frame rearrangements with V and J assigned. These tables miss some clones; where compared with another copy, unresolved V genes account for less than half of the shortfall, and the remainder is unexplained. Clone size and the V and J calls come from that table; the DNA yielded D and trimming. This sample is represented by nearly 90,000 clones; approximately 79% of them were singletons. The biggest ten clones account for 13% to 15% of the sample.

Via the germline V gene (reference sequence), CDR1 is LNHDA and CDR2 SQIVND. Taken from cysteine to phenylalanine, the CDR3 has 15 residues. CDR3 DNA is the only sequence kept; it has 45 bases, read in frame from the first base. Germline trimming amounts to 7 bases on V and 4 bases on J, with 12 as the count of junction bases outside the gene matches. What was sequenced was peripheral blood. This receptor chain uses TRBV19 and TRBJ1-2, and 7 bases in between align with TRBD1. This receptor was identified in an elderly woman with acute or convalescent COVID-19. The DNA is TGTGCCAGTAATATGGACAGGAGGATGGGCTATGGCTACACCTTC. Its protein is CASNMDRRMGYGYTF.